This TCR beta chain was obtained from a study of blood T cell repertoires in COVID-19. Study details: Collection of acute and convalescent COVID-19 samples took place in the United States, Italy and Spain.

Germline V CDR1 and CDR2: MNHEY, SVGAGI. The CDR3 loop spans 14 amino acids. Trimming at V came to 1 base and at J to 5 bases, leaving 2 bases not matched to a gene. This clone showed up just a few times. This table comes from immunoSEQ multiplex PCR, and its TCRdb copy is limited to in-frame clones, with some not included. The table has around 300,000 clones, about 87% seen once. The chain has TRBV6-5 and TRBJ1-1, with 9 bases that match TRBD1. The sample taken for sequencing was PBMCs or T cells enriched from blood (not recorded which). This clonotype originated in a woman in her forties or fifties who had recovered from COVID-19. The CDR3 nucleotides read TGTGCCAGCAGTTACTGGACAGGGGAAACTGAAGCTTTCTTT. Translated: CASSYWTGETEAFF.